These 27 T cell receptor beta chains came from one sample sequenced in a study of blood T cell repertoires in COVID-19. Some clones are missing from TCRdb's copy, which holds only in-frame ones; the method was immunoSEQ multiplex PCR. Here the sample spans around 700,000 clones, about 90% being singletons. The sequenced material came from peripheral blood. Every receptor here comes from a woman aged 18-35 years with acute or convalescent COVID-19.

The V gene is TRBV19, the J gene TRBJ2-7; perhaps TRBD2 as D (5 bases). Trimming removed 5 bases from V and 1 base from J, with 15 bases in between. This CDR3 spans 15 amino acids. Looked up from germline, CDR1 is LNHDA and CDR2 is SQIVND (reference sequence). The CDR3 is CASSLSGGPSYEQYF. In nucleotides, the CDR3 is TGTGCCAGTAGTTTGAGCGGAGGACCTTCCTACGAGCAGTACTTC.

The CDR3 DNA is TGCGCCAGCAGCACCAACATCGGGGGGGGATACGAGCAGTACTTC. Its protein product is CASSTNIGGGYEQYF. This sequence joins TRBV5-1 and TRBJ2-7; 8 bases map to TRBD2. This CDR3 region has 15 residues. The junction had 10 bases not matched to a gene; V was cut back by 4 bases and J by 4 bases. The germline V gene encodes CDR1 SGHRS and CDR2 YFSETQ. Variable domain in full (rest from reference TRBV5-1 and TRBJ2-7): KAGVTQTPRYLIKTRGQQVTLSCSPISGHRSVSWYQQTPGQGLQFLFEYFSETQRNKGNFPGRFSGRQFSNSRSEMNVSTLELGDSALYLCASSTNIGGGYEQYFGPGTRLTVT.

The chain is built from TRBV7-2 and TRBJ2-7; 8 bases map to TRBD1. The J segment lost 0 bases and the V segment lost 4 bases, leaving 2 bases of the junction unmatched. CDR3 size: 14 residues. Looked up from germline, CDR1 is SGHTA and CDR2 is FQGNSA. This CDR3 reads CASSWGQDSYEQYF. In DNA, the CDR3 is TGTGCCAGCAGCTGGGGACAGGACTCCTACGAGCAGTACTTC.

The chain is built from TRBV5-4 and TRBJ2-5; TRBD2 matches 8 bases. J lost 5 bases, V lost 4 bases, and 7 bases had no gene match. CDR3 length: 14 residues. The germline V gene encodes CDR1 SGHNT and CDR2 YYREEE (reference sequence). CDR3 coding DNA: TGTGCCAGCAGCCCCCCGGGGGGGGAGGAGACCCAGTACTTC. Translating gives CASSPPGGEETQYF.

The CDR3 sequence is CASSLGLFSYEQYF. CDR3 DNA sequence: TGTGCCAGCAGCTTGGGACTCTTCTCCTACGAGCAGTACTTC. The V gene is TRBV7-2, the J gene TRBJ2-7; D may be TRBD2 (6 bases). The CDR3 is 14 amino acids. CDR1 SGHTA and CDR2 FQGNSA come from the germline V gene. The V end was cut by 3 bases, the J end by 0 bases, with 9 bases between.

The chain has TRBV5-1 and TRBJ2-1; TRBD2 agrees at 12 bases. The CDR3 is 16 residues long. Trimming took 7 bases from V and 6 from J; bases not matched to a gene: 11. CDR1 is SGHRS and CDR2 is YFSETQ in the germline V gene. In DNA, the CDR3 is TGCGCCAGCCTAGGGTCTAGCGGGGGGGTCCGCAATGAGCAGTTCTTC. It yields the protein CASLGSSGGVRNEQFF.

The chain uses TRBV6-1 and TRBJ1-4; TRBD1 matches at 8 bases. V was clipped by 3 bases and J by 8 bases; unmatched bases: 8. CDR3 length equals 15 residues. Germline CDR1 MNHNS, CDR2 SASEGT. The CDR3 here is CASSEDRAIGEKLFF. CDR3 DNA sequence: TGTGCCAGCAGTGAGGACAGGGCCATAGGGGAAAAACTGTTTTTT.

In its sample, this clone was seen a few times. The rearrangement joins TRBV4-3 to TRBJ1-1, with D hard to call. With 1 base removed from V and 1 base from J, the gap between germline ends came to 7 bases. Germline V gene data show CDR1 as LGHNA and CDR2 as YSLEER. The CDR3 loop spans 14 amino acids. CDR3 in DNA: TGCGCCAGCAGCCAAGTAGCGGGGAACACTGAAGCTTTCTTT. This gives the protein CASSQVAGNTEAFF.

This chain uses TRBV5-1 with TRBJ1-1, with TRBD1 matching 7 bases. This CDR3 is 14 amino acids long. The ends lost 4 bases at V and 5 bases at J; junction bases unmatched: 8. Germline CDR1 is SGHRS and CDR2 is YFSETQ. In DNA, the CDR3 is TGCGCCAGCAGCCCAGGGGGGATTGGAACTGAAGCTTTCTTT. Protein sequence: CASSPGGIGTEAFF.

CDR3 nucleotides: TGCGCCAGCAGCCAAGGCTCCCTGGGCGACTATGGCTACACCTTC. Translating it yields CASSQGSLGDYGYTF. The chain carries TRBV4-1 and TRBJ1-2, with unresolved D. CDR1 MGHRA and CDR2 YSYEKL come from the germline V gene. V shed 1 base and J shed 3 bases, with 12 bases lying between them. There are 15 residues in the CDR3.

The gene calls are TRBV29-1 and TRBJ2-2; the match to TRBD1 covers 10 bases. Germline V gene sequence: CDR1 SQVTM, CDR2 ANQGSEA. Germline trimming cut 4 bases from V and 4 bases from J; bases unmatched to any gene: 9. CDR3 length: 16 residues. The CDR3 nucleotides read TGCAGCGTTGCGCCGACAGGGGGCGGCGGCACCGGGGAGCTGTTTTTT. Translation: CSVAPTGGGGTGELFF.

This clone was detected only once. The genes are TRBV2 and TRBJ2-1; 9 bases line up with TRBD2. The CDR3 is 11 residues long. CDR1 SNHLY and CDR2 FYNNEI come from the germline V gene. V dropped 7 bases and J dropped 14; count of bases not matched to a gene: 6. This CDR3 is CASISPSGEFF. DNA of the CDR3: TGTGCCAGCATAAGTCCTAGCGGGGAGTTCTTC.

V and J are TRBV5-6 and TRBJ1-5, with D maybe TRBD1 (6 bases). V lost 2 bases and J 0 bases, leaving 9 bases between the germline ends. CDR3 length equals 15 residues. The V gene's germline CDR1 is SGHDT and CDR2 YYEEEE. This CDR3 is CASSFKGHSNQPQHF. CDR3 DNA: TGTGCCAGCAGCTTTAAGGGACATAGCAATCAGCCCCAGCATTTT.

The chain uses TRBV4-3 and TRBJ1-2, with 7 bases aligning to TRBD1. Per germline, CDR1 LGHNA and CDR2 YSLEER. The V and J ends lost 4 bases and 0 bases, in that order; junction bases with no gene match: 8. There are 16 residues in the CDR3. The CDR3 DNA reads TGCGCCAGCAGCCGTACAGGGGCCCCTTCTAACTATGGCTACACCTTC. Protein product: CASSRTGAPSNYGYTF.

The V and J genes are TRBV15 and TRBJ1-1, with TRBD1 matching 8 bases. V trimming: 11 bases; J trimming: 1 base; junction bases outside the gene matches: 9. The CDR3 contains 14 residues. Germline-derived CDR1 and CDR2 are LNHNV and YYDKDF (reference sequence). The CDR3 loop reads CALPIGTGNTEAFF. The CDR3 bases are TGTGCCCTCCCCATCGGGACAGGGAACACTGAAGCTTTCTTT.

This chain links TRBV27 with TRBJ2-5, with 10 nucleotides matching TRBD1. The CDR3 spans 16 residues. Germline CDR1 MNHEY, CDR2 SMNVEV (reference sequence). Trimming at V came to 5 bases and at J to 3 bases, leaving 9 bases not matched to a gene. Here the CDR3 DNA reads TGTGCCAGCAGTCCCCTTTGGACAGGGGGAAAAGAGACCCAGTACTTC. Protein: CASSPLWTGGKETQYF.

The chain combines TRBV9 with TRBJ2-2; TRBD2 agrees at 13 bases. Losses at the gene ends were 4 bases for V and 0 bases for J; bases not matched to a gene: 6. This CDR3 has 18 residues. Germline-derived CDR1 and CDR2 are SGDLS and YYNGEE. The CDR3 spells CASSLQTSGGSNTGELFF. The CDR3 nucleotides are TGTGCCAGCAGCTTGCAGACTAGCGGGGGGTCGAACACCGGGGAGCTGTTTTTT. The whole variable domain, filled in from reference TRBV9 and TRBJ2-2, reads DSGVTQTPKHLITATGQRVTLRCSPRSGDLSVYWYQQSLDQGLQFLIQYYNGEERAKGNILERFSAQQFPDLHSELNLSSLELGDSALYFCASSLQTSGGSNTGELFFGEGSRLTVL.

The chain carries TRBV6-5 and TRBJ1-4; D is possibly TRBD1 (5 bases). V lost 6 bases and J 4 bases, leaving 9 bases between the germline ends. The germline V gene has CDR1 MNHEY and CDR2 SVGAGI. The CDR3 is 13 residues long. The CDR3 region has the DNA TGTGCCAGCAGGACAGCCCATAATGAAAAACTGTTTTTT. Its protein is CASRTAHNEKLFF.

J is TRBJ2-2 and V is TRBV5-5, with 10 bases aligning to TRBD2. The V gene end was trimmed by 4 bases and the J gene end by 7 bases; junction bases not matched to a gene: 7. The CDR3 extends over 15 amino acids. CDR1 is SGHKS, CDR2 YYEKEE, per germline (reference sequence). CDR3 protein: CASSIWTSGGGELFF. DNA for the CDR3: TGTGCCAGCAGCATTTGGACTAGCGGAGGCGGGGAGCTGTTTTTT.

In this sample, this clone turned up a few times. This chain joins TRBV3-1 (or the pseudogene TRBV3-2) and TRBJ2-2; TRBD2 agrees at 8 bases. V shed 4 bases, J shed 0 bases, and the junction held 1 base outside the gene matches. CDR3 length: 15 amino acids. Per the germline V gene, CDR1 is LGHDT and CDR2 is YNNKEL (reference sequence). The CDR3 region has the DNA TGTGCCAGCAGCCGACTAGCGTCGAACACCGGGGAGCTGTTTTTT. Translating it yields CASSRLASNTGELFF.

This clone was picked up one time. This chain links TRBV21-1 with TRBJ1-5; TRBD1 is the table's D call, not checked against the DNA. TRBV21-1 is designated a pseudogene. This CDR3 comprises 14 residues. The CDR3 sequence is CASTPGQANQPQHF. The DNA for the CDR3 is TGTGCCAGCACCCCGGGACAGGCAAATCAGCCCCAGCATTTT.

The rearrangement links TRBV9 to TRBJ2-3; the D gene is possibly TRBD2 (5 bases). Germline CDR1 is SGDLS and CDR2 is YYNGEE. V was pared by 3 bases and J by 3 bases, with 11 bases between. The CDR3 is 14 amino acids. The CDR3 sequence is CASSAEAATDTQYF. In DNA, the CDR3 is TGTGCCAGCAGCGCGGAGGCGGCTACAGATACGCAGTATTTT.

The rearrangement joins TRBV10-3 to TRBJ2-2; 8 bases fit TRBD1. J gave up 4 bases and V 9 bases, and 4 bases lay outside the gene matches. Per germline, CDR1 ENHRY and CDR2 SYGVKD. The CDR3 extends over 13 amino acids. CDR3 coding DNA: TGTGCCATTGGACAGGGACTCACCGGGGAGCTGTTTTTT. Amino acids: CAIGQGLTGELFF.

The genes are TRBV4-1 and TRBJ1-2; 9 nucleotides match TRBD1. The trim removed 1 base at V and 7 bases at J, leaving 13 bases unmatched. Germline values: CDR1 MGHRA, CDR2 YSYEKL. The CDR3 totals 17 residues. CDR3 coding DNA: TGCGCCAGCAGCCAAGGTCCCTCCGGGACAGGGTTTGGTGGCTACACCTTC. This gives the protein CASSQGPSGTGFGGYTF.

The chain uses TRBV6-4 and TRBJ2-2, with TRBD2 matching 7 bases. V lost 2 bases to trimming and J lost 2 bases; unmatched junction nucleotides: 11. The CDR3 consists of 18 residues. Germline V gene data show CDR1 as MRHNA and CDR2 as SNTAGT. CDR3 DNA: TGTGCCAGCAGTGACACCTTCGGGGGACTACTAAACACCGGGGAGCTGTTTTTT. Protein product: CASSDTFGGLLNTGELFF.

In its sample, this clone was seen once. The J gene is TRBJ2-3, the V gene TRBV4-1; D gene unclear. Germline V gene lookup returns CDR1 MGHRA and CDR2 YSYEKL. The V and J ends lost 2 bases and 2 bases respectively, with 8 bases between them. The CDR3 has 14 amino acids. The CDR3 bases are TGCGCCAGCAGCCAACGCCAGGACACAGATACGCAGTATTTT. Its translation: CASSQRQDTDTQYF.

A note on this clone: Within the sample, other DNA sequences also encode this same CDR3. The chain carries TRBV7-9 and TRBJ2-7; maybe TRBD1 (6 bases). Trimming left V 4 bases short and J 2 bases short, with 9 bases between. Germline assignment: CDR1 SEHNR and CDR2 FQNEAQ (reference sequence). This CDR3 has 13 residues. In nucleotides, the CDR3 is TGTGCCAGCAGCTCCGGGACAACCTACGAGCAGTACTTC. It codes for CASSSGTTYEQYF. Variable domain in full (rest from reference TRBV7-9 and TRBJ2-7): DTGVSQNPRHKITKRGQNVTFRCDPISEHNRLYWYRQTLGQGPEFLTYFQNEAQLEKSRLLSDRFSAERPKGSFSTLEIQRTEQGDSAMYLCASSSGTTYEQYFGPGTRLTVT.